This T cell receptor beta chain was recorded in a study of neurological immune-mediated disorders. 5'RACE with 10-nucleotide random UMIs produced the cDNA. TCRdb independently ran MiXCR on the 5' RACE reads; one entry per CDR3 protein. Of about 19,000 distinct CDR3 sequences in the sample, less than 3.5% were seen once. In its sample, this clonotype was seen a few times. Antigen specificity is unknown. V lost 1 base to trimming and J lost 7 bases, with 5 bases between them. CDR1 is SGHAT, CDR2 FQNNGV, per germline. This CDR3 is built from 12 residues. Overall study findings and caveats: No clinical or MRI feature was associated with the multiple sclerosis repertoire cluster.

This chain connects TRBV11-2 to TRBJ2-1; D remains ambiguous. The sequence derives from a woman aged 18 to 35 with multiple sclerosis. Source material: PBMCs. CDR3: CASSLGFNEQFF. The CDR3 coding sequence is TGTGCCAGCAGCTTAGGCTTTAATGAGCAGTTCTTC.